These 23 T cell receptor beta chains originate from one sample sequenced in a study of T cell responses to AZD1222 COVID-19 vaccine. Generated by immunoSEQ multiplex PCR, the TCRdb table keeps only in-frame clones and is missing some. The sample consists of 80,000 to 100,000 clones, 87% of them appearing once. The sequenced sample was peripheral blood, obtained 28 days after the second AZD1222 dose. These receptors were taken from an adult who received the AZD1222 COVID-19 vaccine.

V gene TRBV9 combines with J gene TRBJ1-4, with D unresolved. Germline V lookup: CDR1 SGDLS, CDR2 YYNGEE. Trimming shortened V by 3 bases and J by 5 bases, and 14 bases separated the two germline ends. The CDR3 is 15 amino acids. The CDR3 DNA reads as TGTGCCAGCAGCGAAGAAAGGGAGTTCAATGAAAAACTGTTTTTT. Residues: CASSEEREFNEKLFF.

The V and J genes are TRBV15 and TRBJ1-6; TRBD1 agrees at 7 bases. This CDR3 is built from 12 residues. Germline values: CDR1 LNHNV, CDR2 YYDKDF (reference sequence). V was clipped by 8 bases and J by 5 bases; unmatched bases: 0. The DNA of the CDR3 is TGTGCCACCCAGGGGGATAATTCACCCCTCCACTTT. Amino acid sequence: CATQGDNSPLHF.

V gene TRBV28 combines with J gene TRBJ2-5; 9 nucleotides match TRBD1. The germline V gene has CDR1 MDHEN and CDR2 SYDVKM. Losses at the gene ends were 5 bases for V and 4 bases for J; bases not matched to a gene: 8. CDR3 size: 15 residues. DNA for the CDR3: TGTGCCAGCAGTGGAAATCCGGGACAGGGAGAGACCCAGTACTTC. This gives the protein CASSGNPGQGETQYF. Based on the CDR3 plus reference TRBV28 and TRBJ2-5, the full variable domain is DVKVTQSSRYLVKRTGEKVFLECVQDMDHENMFWYRQDPGLGLRLIYFSYDVKMKEKGDIPEGYSVSREKKERFSLILESASTNQTSMYLCASSGNPGQGETQYFGPGTRLLVL.

The rearrangement joins TRBV4-3 to TRBJ2-7; D gene ambiguous. The germline CDR1 and CDR2 sequences are LGHNA and YSLEER. V was shortened by 0 bases and J by 0 bases, with 6 bases between the two germline ends. CDR3 length: 14 amino acids. CDR3 loop: CASSQDRTSYEQYF. The CDR3 DNA sequence: TGCGCCAGCAGCCAAGACAGGACCTCCTACGAGCAGTACTTC.

This chain uses TRBV5-1 with TRBJ1-1; D unclear. The CDR3 runs 13 residues. Germline V gene sequence: CDR1 SGHRS, CDR2 YFSETQ. Trimming stripped 3 bases from V and 4 bases from J, with 10 bases between. CDR3 amino acids: CASSSTPRTEAFF. The CDR3 DNA is TGCGCCAGCAGCTCAACCCCACGCACTGAAGCTTTCTTT.

The chain couples TRBV12-5 to TRBJ2-3; 9 bases are shared with TRBD2. The V gene's germline CDR1 is LGHNT and CDR2 FRNRAP. The trim removed 1 base at V and 2 bases at J, leaving 7 bases unmatched. The CDR3 contains 17 residues. The CDR3 sequence is CASGLGASGVNTDTQYF. CDR3 DNA: TGTGCTAGTGGTTTGGGTGCTAGCGGGGTTAACACAGATACGCAGTATTTT.

This chain uses TRBV5-4 with TRBJ2-3, with 8 bases matching TRBD1. V lost 3 bases, J lost 3 bases, and 9 bases stayed unmatched. Germline V gives CDR1 SGHNT, CDR2 YYREEE (reference sequence). The CDR3 consists of 16 residues. This CDR3 reads CASSSGGTGMTDTQYF. The CDR3 nucleotides read TGTGCCAGCAGCTCTGGCGGGACAGGTATGACAGATACGCAGTATTTT.

The DNA of the CDR3 is TGTGCCAGCAGCTTTAATCAGGGGGCGACAGATACGCAGTATTTT. Its translation is CASSFNQGATDTQYF. The gene calls are TRBV7-2 and TRBJ2-3; 8 bases match TRBD1. V lost 3 bases and J lost 3; bases outside the gene matches: 5. Germline values: CDR1 SGHTA, CDR2 FQGNSA. The CDR3 length is 15 residues.

The CDR3 DNA follows: TGTGCCAGCAGTTGGCTAGCGGACTCCTACGAGCAGTACTTC. This translates into CASSWLADSYEQYF. The J gene is TRBJ2-7, the V gene TRBV6-5; TRBD2 agrees at 7 bases. This CDR3 contains 14 residues. The junction had 3 bases not matched to a gene; V was cut back by 4 bases and J by 0 bases. Germline CDR1 MNHEY, CDR2 SVGAGI.

This chain connects TRBV24-1 to TRBJ2-3, with 11 bases identical to TRBD2. CDR1 is KGHDR, CDR2 SFDVKD, per germline. J was trimmed by 5 bases and V by 2 bases; bases with no gene match: 8. The CDR3 has 17 amino acids. The CDR3 spells CATSDSKTSGEGDTQYF. The CDR3 DNA sequence: TGTGCCACCAGTGATTCCAAGACTAGCGGGGAGGGAGATACGCAGTATTTT.

The genes are TRBV6-5 and TRBJ2-7; 7 bases line up with TRBD1. The CDR3 covers 14 residues. From germline, CDR1 is MNHEY and CDR2 SVGAGI. Trimming cost V 6 bases and J 5 bases; bases outside gene matches: 10. In DNA form, the CDR3 reads TGTGCCAGCAGCCGAGACAGGGCAGGACACGAGCAGTACTTC. Translating gives CASSRDRAGHEQYF.

The V and J genes are TRBV4-3 and TRBJ2-7; D possibly matches TRBD1 or TRBD2 (5 bases each). With 7 bases removed from V and 2 bases from J, the gap between germline ends came to 24 bases. Per the germline V gene, CDR1 is LGHNA and CDR2 is YSLEER. CDR3 size: 17 residues. The chain's CDR3 is CASTIRLPGTQPYEQYF. CDR3 in DNA: TGCGCCAGCACCATTCGGCTTCCGGGGACGCAACCCTACGAGCAGTACTTC.

J is TRBJ1-3 and V is TRBV4-3; D is uncertain. This CDR3 has 18 amino acids. V lost 2 bases, J lost 0 bases, and 17 bases lay in between. Germline V gene data show CDR1 as LGHNA and CDR2 as YSLEER. Here the CDR3 reads CASSQNHKGSGSGNTIYF. The CDR3 nucleotides read TGCGCCAGCAGCCAAAACCATAAGGGATCCGGCTCTGGAAACACCATATATTTT.

The chain links TRBV5-6 to TRBJ1-2; TRBD1 matches 9 bases. Germline V CDR1 and CDR2: SGHDT, YYEEEE. V shed 5 bases, J shed 3 bases, and the junction held 11 bases outside the gene matches. This CDR3 region has 16 residues. The CDR3 nucleotides read TGTGCCAGCAGTACCGGGACAGGGCTTTCCCACTATGGCTACACCTTC. Amino acids: CASSTGTGLSHYGYTF.

This clone appeared a single time. The chain joins TRBV7-9 to TRBJ2-3; D call uncertain. Germline loops: CDR1 SEHNR, CDR2 FQNEAQ (reference sequence). This CDR3 region has 15 residues. V was trimmed by 3 bases and J by 2 bases, leaving 12 bases between them. CDR3 sequence: CASSFGTDPTDTQYF. Here the CDR3 DNA reads TGTGCCAGCAGCTTCGGAACAGACCCCACAGATACGCAGTATTTT.

V is TRBV3-1 (or the pseudogene TRBV3-2) and J is TRBJ2-2; the match to TRBD2 covers 8 bases. The CDR3 spans 16 residues. With V trimmed by 2 bases and J by 5 bases, 7 bases remained unmatched. CDR1 LGHDT and CDR2 YNNKEL come from the germline V gene (reference sequence). The CDR3 sequence is CASSQHGGARTGELFF. The DNA for the CDR3 is TGTGCCAGCAGCCAACACGGGGGGGCTCGAACCGGGGAGCTGTTTTTT.

Worth noting for this clone: In the same sample, other DNA sequences code for this CDR3. The gene calls are TRBV19 and TRBJ1-2; D not certain. Germline assignment: CDR1 LNHDA and CDR2 SQIVND (reference sequence). The V end was cut by 3 bases, the J end by 8 bases, with 16 bases between. The CDR3 is 14 amino acids. This CDR3 is CASSIAGRGRGYTF. The CDR3 DNA is TGTGCCAGTAGTATCGCGGGGAGAGGGAGGGGCTACACCTTC.

V and J are TRBV5-6 and TRBJ1-5, with no clear D. The CDR3 consists of 16 residues. V lost 0 bases and J 0 bases, leaving 10 bases between the germline ends. The germline V gene encodes CDR1 SGHDT and CDR2 YYEEEE. The CDR3 DNA is TGTGCCAGCAGCTTGGGGGCGCCGTATAGCAATCAGCCCCAGCATTTT. Protein product: CASSLGAPYSNQPQHF.

This chain uses TRBV7-6 with TRBJ2-1; D might be TRBD1 or TRBD2, each matching 7 bases. The V end lost 6 bases, the J end lost 6 bases, and 18 bases lay between the germline ends. Germline-derived CDR1 and CDR2 are SGHVS and FNYEAQ. The CDR3 has 15 residues. The CDR3 region has the DNA TGTGCCAGCAGTTCCAATACAGGGGAGGGCAATGAGCAGTTCTTC. Translation gives CASSSNTGEGNEQFF.

The chain carries TRBV7-9 and TRBJ2-5; 9 bases are shared with TRBD1. CDR1 and CDR2 (germline): SEHNR, FQNEAQ (reference sequence). The CDR3 sequence is 16 residues long. J lost 0 bases, V lost 5 bases, and 7 bases had no gene match. The CDR3 sequence is CASSRDGTGNQETQYF. The CDR3 nucleotides are TGTGCCAGCAGCCGGGATGGGACAGGGAACCAAGAGACCCAGTACTTC.

This clone was counted once. V is TRBV11-3 and J is TRBJ2-2; maybe TRBD1 (5 bases). CDR1 and CDR2 from the germline V gene are SGHNT and YENEEA. The CDR3 is 14 residues long. Trimming stripped 3 bases from V and 8 bases from J, with 13 bases between. DNA of the CDR3: TGTGCCAGCAGCTTCGGCAGGGCGTCGGGGGAGCTGTTTTTT. Its protein product is CASSFGRASGELFF.

The gene calls are TRBV4-3 and TRBJ1-1, with D tentatively TRBD1 (5 bases). In germline, CDR1 is LGHNA, CDR2 YSLEER. V gave up 4 bases and J gave up 2 bases, with 11 bases separating them. The CDR3 consists of 14 residues. CDR3 nucleotides: TGCGCCAGCAGCCTATCCTGGGACAACACTGAAGCTTTCTTT. It codes for CASSLSWDNTEAFF.

The chain links TRBV28 to TRBJ1-6; possible D gene TRBD1, 6 bases. Between the trimmed V and J ends, which lost 7 bases and 3 bases, there was a span of 10 bases. Germline CDR1 MDHEN, CDR2 SYDVKM. This CDR3 has 14 amino acids. CDR3 nucleotide sequence: TGTGCCAGCACCGGAGGGGGCTATAATTCACCCCTCCACTTT. As protein: CASTGGGYNSPLHF.